The 18 T cell receptor beta chains given below trace back to one sample, sequenced in a study of CXCR3-negative and CXCR3-positive naive CD8 T cells. UMI labels and 5' RACE were used to prepare the TRB cDNA libraries. Each CDR3 protein gets one entry in TCRdb, which reprocessed the 5' RACE reads and gives no DNA. Recorded for this sample: 55,000 to 70,000 distinct CDR3 sequences. The antigens of these receptors remain unknown. Study conclusions and caveats: Higher TRB CDR3 hydrophobicity marked CXCR3-positive naive cells relative to CXCR3-negative naive cells.

Input material: naive CXCR3+ CD8+ T cells from blood. Documented subset: CD45RO-CCR7+CD27+CD95- naive CD8+ T cells expressing CXCR3 (TNR3+). The receptors derive from a human donor in good health. Some clones in this sample may be carry-over from other donors' samples.

CDR3 protein: CASSVGGLAGYEQYF. The rearrangement joins TRBV9 to TRBJ2-7; the TCRdb D gene call, TRBD2, has no DNA to confirm it. The CDR3 spans 15 residues. Germline lookup yields CDR1 SGDLS and CDR2 YYNGEE.

The V gene is TRBV28, the J gene TRBJ1-1; the TCRdb call, TRBD1, lacks DNA for checking. The CDR3 loop spans 14 amino acids. The V gene's germline CDR1 is MDHEN and CDR2 SYDVKM. This CDR3 reads CASSLVRGSTEAFF.

The chain employs TRBV25-1 and TRBJ2-7. The CDR3 runs 12 residues. Germline assignment: CDR1 MGHDK and CDR2 SYGVNS. This chain's CDR3 is CASTTSTYEQYF.

This rearrangement joins TRBV28 to TRBJ2-7; without DNA, the TCRdb call of TRBD2 cannot be checked. The CDR3 runs 14 residues. The germline V gene has CDR1 MDHEN and CDR2 SYDVKM. The CDR3 spells CASSPPRELGEQYF.

J is TRBJ2-2 and V is TRBV12-3 or TRBV12-4; the TRBD2 assignment by TCRdb is unverifiable without DNA. This CDR3 spans 18 amino acids. CDR3 loop: CASSPGTSGGAYTGELFF.

The CDR3 loop reads CASSWTGGYGYTF. V gene TRBV12-3 or TRBV12-4 combines with J gene TRBJ1-2; as DNA is missing, the TRBD1 call by TCRdb cannot be tested. This CDR3 contains 13 residues.

The chain couples TRBV21-1 to TRBJ2-7; TCRdb's D gene call, TRBD1, goes unchecked for lack of DNA. TRBV21-1 is described as a pseudogene. The CDR3 sequence is 16 residues long. This chain's CDR3 is CASSKVRTSSSYEQYF.

This sequence joins TRBV7-9 and TRBJ2-1; checking the TCRdb D call of TRBD1 is not possible without DNA. Germline V gene sequence: CDR1 SEHNR, CDR2 FQNEAQ (reference sequence). There are 18 residues in the CDR3. CDR3 sequence: CASSPTTRQGSSYNEQFF.

The V call is TRBV5-4, the J call TRBJ2-7; no DNA is available, so the TRBD2 call from TCRdb remains unchecked. The CDR3 is made up of 14 amino acids. Germline assignment: CDR1 SGHNT and CDR2 YYREEE (reference sequence). Here the CDR3 reads CASSYEGLAYEQYF.

The chain employs TRBV29-1 and TRBJ1-3. CDR1 and CDR2 from the germline V gene are SQVTM and ANQGSEA. The CDR3 is made up of 14 amino acids. The CDR3 loop is CSVDAGSSGNTIYF.

The chain employs TRBV10-3 and TRBJ2-3; TCRdb returns TRBD1, unconfirmable since there is no DNA. The CDR3 is 15 residues long. The germline V gene has CDR1 ENHRY and CDR2 SYGVKD. The CDR3 is CAIRDRDASTDTQYF.

This sequence joins TRBV20-1 and TRBJ1-2. Germline CDR1 is DFQATT and CDR2 is SNEGSKA (reference sequence). The CDR3 is made up of 14 amino acids. The CDR3 sequence is CSARVAIDAGGYTF.

This chain uses TRBV6-2 or TRBV6-3 with TRBJ2-1; without DNA, the TCRdb call of TRBD2 cannot be checked. The CDR3 loop spans 17 amino acids. Germline CDR1 and CDR2: MNHEY and SVGEGT. CDR3 loop: CASSLLSSAGSYNEQFF.

The chain carries TRBV5-5 and TRBJ2-7; the D call of TRBD1 rests on TCRdb alone, since no DNA is present to check it. Germline CDR1 reads SGHKS; CDR2 reads YYEKEE (reference sequence). The CDR3 contains 17 residues. This CDR3 is CASSRSPGQELSYEQYF.

V gene TRBV10-2 combines with J gene TRBJ2-5; TCRdb's assignment of TRBD1 cannot be checked, as there is no DNA. The CDR3 totals 16 residues. Per the germline V gene, CDR1 is WSHSY and CDR2 is SAAADI. The chain's CDR3 is CASSWRRGGPEETQYF.

The chain joins TRBV29-1 to TRBJ2-5; the TCRdb call, TRBD1, lacks DNA for checking. Germline CDR1 SQVTM, CDR2 ANQGSEA. This CDR3 has 14 amino acids. CDR3 amino acids: CSVEPGAPQETQYF.

This sequence joins TRBV7-9 and TRBJ1-4; without DNA, the TCRdb call of TRBD1 cannot be checked. Germline CDR1 reads SEHNR; CDR2 reads FQNEAQ (reference sequence). The length of the CDR3 is 16 residues. CDR3: CASSPGTAATNEKLFF.

The rearrangement uses TRBV15 and TRBJ2-1; TCRdb calls TRBD1, which cannot be checked without DNA. Germline loops: CDR1 LNHNV, CDR2 YYDKDF (reference sequence). The length of the CDR3 is 16 residues. This CDR3 is CATSRERTGGYNEQFF.